This T cell receptor (beta chain) was identified in a study of blood T cell repertoires in COVID-19. CDR1 and CDR2 (germline): KGHDR, SFDVKD. The CDR3 covers 13 residues. V lost 8 bases to trimming and J lost 9 bases; unmatched junction nucleotides: 9. The table came from immunoSEQ multiplex PCR; TCRdb's copy has only in-frame clones and leaves some out. The sample holds 60,000 to 95,000 clones; approximately 88% are singletons and the top ten take around 5.8%. The TCR comes from a woman between 45 and 60 years old with acute or convalescent COVID-19. Sequencing was carried out using peripheral blood. This chain uses TRBV24-1 with TRBJ2-1; 7 nucleotides agree with TRBD2. Here the CDR3 reads CATNQLWGGEQFF. In DNA form, the CDR3 reads TGTGCCACCAATCAGCTTTGGGGGGGTGAGCAGTTCTTC.